A selection of T cell receptor beta chains follows, all from one sample in a study of blood T cells in healthy people across ages. TCRdb fed the 5' RACE reads into MiXCR, producing one record per CDR3 protein. The table has 780,000 or so distinct CDR3 sequences, less than 70% seen once; the top ten hold under 50%. Source material: blood. The receptors originated from an elderly man in good health. CDR3s include the opening cysteine and the closing phenylalanine or tryptophan. Each record gives: D gene, J gene, V gene, clone size, CDR3 DNA, CDR3 protein. D genes are given only for firm matches. Clone size is given for some rows only: seen once, a few or many times, or a class if the clone is expanded.

NA,TRBJ2-3,TRBV20-1,NA,TGCAGTGCTAGAGAACCCACAGTCACAGATACGCAGTATTTT,CSAREPTVTDTQYF
TRBD2,TRBJ2-1,TRBV6-2/TRBV6-3,NA,TGTGCCAGCGTAGCGGGTACCTCCCGCAATGAGCAGTTCTTC,CASVAGTSRNEQFF
TRBD2,TRBJ2-1,TRBV7-2,NA,TGTGCCAGCAGCTTAGGAGCGGGAGGGCCAGGCTACAATGAGCAGTTCTTC,CASSLGAGGPGYNEQFF
NA,TRBJ2-2,TRBV3-1,NA,TGTGCCAGCAGCCAAGGGGACCCTGTGGCCGGGGAGCTGTTTTTT,CASSQGDPVAGELFF
NA,TRBJ2-4,TRBV6-2/TRBV6-3,NA,TGTGCCAGCAAAAGGGAAGCCAAAAACATTCAGTACTTC,CASKREAKNIQYF
TRBD1,TRBJ2-7,TRBV20-1,few,TGCAGTGCTAGACTAGACAGGGACGAGCAGTACTTC,CSARLDRDEQYF
TRBD1,TRBJ2-5,TRBV18,NA,TGTGCCAGCTCACGCCGGGACAGCGGCCAAGAGACCCAGTACTTC,CASSRRDSGQETQYF
NA,TRBJ2-7,TRBV14,NA,TGTGCCAGCAGCCAAGTAGGACCAGCGATCAATGAGCAGTACTTC,CASSQVGPAINEQYF
NA,TRBJ2-5,TRBV7-9,NA,TGTGCCAGCAGTTCTACCATGTACCAAGGGACCCAGTACTTC,CASSSTMYQGTQYF
NA,TRBJ1-5,TRBV28,NA,TGTGCCAGCAGTTTGTGGGTCAGGAGTAGCAATCAGCCCCAGCATTTT,CASSLWVRSSNQPQHF
NA,TRBJ2-3,TRBV24-1,NA,TGTGCCACCAGTGATTTTCCCCTAGGGAGCACAGATACGCAGTATTTT,CATSDFPLGSTDTQYF